This is a list of T cell receptor beta chains from one sample in a study of beta chain features in type 1 diabetes. Sequenced by immunoSEQ multiplex PCR; TCRdb stores in-frame clones only, minus some. The table has 680,000 or so clones, around 16% seen once. Material: naive CD4+ T cells from blood. The receptors here all came from a man between 18 and 29 years old in good health. Both conserved end residues are part of each CDR3. The order of the fields is CDR3 length, V gene, clone size, J gene, D gene, CDR3 protein, CDR3 DNA. The D gene is left open where the match is weak. Expanded clones are given a class, and other clones once, few, many or no size at all.

15	TRBV29-1	few	TRBJ1-2	TRBD1	CSALRGQGFNYGYTF	TGCAGCGCCCTCCGTGGACAGGGGTTTAACTATGGCTACACCTTC
13	TRBV7-2	.	TRBJ2-7	.	CASSLGAGLKQYF	TGTGCCAGCAGCTTAGGCGCAGGCCTCAAGCAGTACTTC
15	TRBV5-4	.	TRBJ1-1	.	CASSLKTGTNTEAFF	TGTGCCAGCAGCCTAAAAACAGGGACGAACACTGAAGCTTTCTTT
16	TRBV7-9	few	TRBJ2-5	.	CASSLDRSLVGETQYF	TGTGCCAGCAGCTTAGACCGTAGTTTGGTGGGAGAGACCCAGTACTTC
14	TRBV4-1	.	TRBJ1-1	.	CASSRWQRNTEAFF	TGCGCCAGCAGCCGATGGCAGAGGAACACTGAAGCTTTCTTT
15	TRBV7-8	.	TRBJ1-5	.	CASSLVAGGNQPQHF	TGTGCCAGCAGCTTAGTCGCAGGGGGCAATCAGCCCCAGCATTTT
13	TRBV29-1	.	TRBJ1-1	.	CSVDSGVNTEAFF	TGCAGCGTTGACTCCGGGGTCAACACTGAAGCTTTCTTT
16	TRBV4-3	few	TRBJ1-2	TRBD1	CASSQKTGTGGFGYTF	TGCGCCAGCAGCCAAAAAACCGGGACAGGGGGTTTTGGCTACACCTTC
16	TRBV19	.	TRBJ2-2	TRBD1	CASRHSGGQITGELFF	TGTGCCAGTAGGCATTCAGGGGGACAAATCACCGGGGAGCTGTTTTTT
15	TRBV30	few	TRBJ2-4	.	CAWSVGFGQRDIQYF	TGTGCCTGGAGTGTTGGGTTCGGCCAGAGAGACATTCAGTACTTC
13	TRBV4-2	few	TRBJ2-3	.	CASSLDRSDTQYF	TGTGCCAGCAGCCTCGACCGTTCAGATACGCAGTATTTT
14	TRBV28	few	TRBJ1-5	TRBD1	CASSLTGSNQPQHF	TGTGCCAGCAGTTTGACAGGGAGCAATCAGCCCCAGCATTTT
14	TRBV18	few	TRBJ2-3	.	CASSPIRSKDTQYF	TGTGCCAGCTCACCAATTCGGTCCAAGGATACGCAGTATTTT
15	TRBV7-2	few	TRBJ2-5	.	CASSPMWGGEETQYF	TGTGCCAGCAGCCCAATGTGGGGCGGCGAAGAGACCCAGTACTTC
14	TRBV10-3	.	TRBJ1-1	.	CAISVRAPGSEAFF	TGTGCCATCAGCGTCCGGGCCCCCGGGTCTGAAGCTTTCTTT
12	TRBV29-1	few	TRBJ1-1	.	CSVEDLVPGAFF	TGCAGCGTTGAAGATTTAGTCCCTGGGGCTTTCTTT
15	TRBV7-2	.	TRBJ2-7	.	CASSLASRGSYEQYF	TGTGCCAGCAGCTTAGCAAGTAGGGGCAGCTACGAGCAGTACTTC
15	TRBV6-5	.	TRBJ2-3	.	CASSYGSSTTDTQYF	TGTGCCAGCAGTTACGGTTCTAGCACCACAGATACGCAGTATTTT
15	TRBV4-2	.	TRBJ1-4	.	CASSQDGGTNEKLFF	TGTGCCAGCAGCCAAGACGGGGGAACTAATGAAAAACTGTTTTTT
18	TRBV30	.	TRBJ2-7	TRBD2	CAWSTPGLAGARGYEQYF	TGTGCCTGGAGTACACCTGGACTAGCGGGGGCCCGAGGCTACGAGCAGTACTTC
13	TRBV19	few	TRBJ2-5	.	CASSRVGQETQYF	TGTGCCAGTAGTCGGGTAGGACAAGAGACCCAGTACTTC
15	TRBV19	.	TRBJ1-6	TRBD1	CASNPGQGPNSPLHF	TGTGCCAGTAACCCGGGACAGGGGCCTAATTCACCCCTCCACTTT
14	TRBV28	.	TRBJ2-7	.	CASRRQQSSYEQYF	TGTGCCAGCAGGCGCCAACAGAGCTCCTACGAGCAGTACTTC